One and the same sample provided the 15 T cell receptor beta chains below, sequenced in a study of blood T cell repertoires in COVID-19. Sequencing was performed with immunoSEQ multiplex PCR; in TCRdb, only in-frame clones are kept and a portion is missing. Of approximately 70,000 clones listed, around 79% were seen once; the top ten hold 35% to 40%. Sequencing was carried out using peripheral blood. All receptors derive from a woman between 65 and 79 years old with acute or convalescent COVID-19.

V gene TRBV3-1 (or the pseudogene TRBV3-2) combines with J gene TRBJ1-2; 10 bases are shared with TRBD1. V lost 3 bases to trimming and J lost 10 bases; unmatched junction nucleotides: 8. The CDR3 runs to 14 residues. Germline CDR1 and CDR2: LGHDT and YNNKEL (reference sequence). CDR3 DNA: TGTGCCAGCAGCCATACCGGGACAGGGGATGTCTACACCTTC. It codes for CASSHTGTGDVYTF.

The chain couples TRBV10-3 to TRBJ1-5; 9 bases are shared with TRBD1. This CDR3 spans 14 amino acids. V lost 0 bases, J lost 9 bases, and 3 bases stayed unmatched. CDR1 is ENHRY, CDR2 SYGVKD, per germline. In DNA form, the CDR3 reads TGTGCCATCAGTGAGTCGACAGGGGGTCGGCCCCAGCATTTT. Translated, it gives CAISESTGGRPQHF.

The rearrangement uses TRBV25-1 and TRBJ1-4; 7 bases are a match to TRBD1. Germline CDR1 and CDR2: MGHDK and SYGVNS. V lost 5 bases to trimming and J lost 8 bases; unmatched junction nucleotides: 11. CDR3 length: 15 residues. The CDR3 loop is CASSSPGGHTEKLFF. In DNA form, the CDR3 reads TGTGCCAGCAGTTCCCCAGGGGGGCATACAGAAAAACTGTTTTTT.

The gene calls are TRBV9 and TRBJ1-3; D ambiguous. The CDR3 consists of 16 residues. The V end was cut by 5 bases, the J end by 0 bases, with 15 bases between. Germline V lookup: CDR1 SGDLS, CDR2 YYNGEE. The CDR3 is CASSPYPTGSGNTIYF. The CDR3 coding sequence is TGTGCCAGCAGTCCCTACCCCACGGGCTCTGGAAACACCATATATTTT.

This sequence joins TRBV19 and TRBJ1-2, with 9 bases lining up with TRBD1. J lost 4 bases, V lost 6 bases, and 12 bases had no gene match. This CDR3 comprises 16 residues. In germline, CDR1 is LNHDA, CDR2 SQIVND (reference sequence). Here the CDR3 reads CASRTLGGQGGYGYTF. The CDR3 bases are TGTGCCAGTAGGACCCTCGGGGGACAGGGCGGCTATGGCTACACCTTC.

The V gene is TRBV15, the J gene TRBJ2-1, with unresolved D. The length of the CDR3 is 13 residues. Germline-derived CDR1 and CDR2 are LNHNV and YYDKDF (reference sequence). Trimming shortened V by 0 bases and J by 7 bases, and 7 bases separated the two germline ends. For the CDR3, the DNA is TGTGCCACCAGCAGAGAGCGACTTAATGAGCAGTTCTTC. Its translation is CATSRERLNEQFF.

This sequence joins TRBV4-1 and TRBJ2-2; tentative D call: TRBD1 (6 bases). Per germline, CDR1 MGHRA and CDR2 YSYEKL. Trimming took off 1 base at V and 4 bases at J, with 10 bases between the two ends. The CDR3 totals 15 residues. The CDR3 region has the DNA TGCGCCAGCAGCCAAGGACGAGGGGGCACCGGGGAGCTGTTTTTT. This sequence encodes CASSQGRGGTGELFF.

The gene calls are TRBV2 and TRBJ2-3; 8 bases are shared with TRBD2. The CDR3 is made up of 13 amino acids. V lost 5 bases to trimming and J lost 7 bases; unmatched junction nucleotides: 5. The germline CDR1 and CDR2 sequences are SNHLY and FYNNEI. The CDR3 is CASSKIAGHTQYF. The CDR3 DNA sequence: TGTGCCAGCAGTAAAATAGCGGGGCATACGCAGTATTTT.

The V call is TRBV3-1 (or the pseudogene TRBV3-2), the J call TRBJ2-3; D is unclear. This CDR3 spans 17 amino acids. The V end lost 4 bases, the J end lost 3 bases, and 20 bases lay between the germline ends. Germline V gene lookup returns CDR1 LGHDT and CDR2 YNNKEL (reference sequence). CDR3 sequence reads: CASSPNRKLPRTDTQYF. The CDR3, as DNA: TGTGCCAGCAGCCCTAACCGGAAGTTGCCGAGGACAGATACGCAGTATTTT.

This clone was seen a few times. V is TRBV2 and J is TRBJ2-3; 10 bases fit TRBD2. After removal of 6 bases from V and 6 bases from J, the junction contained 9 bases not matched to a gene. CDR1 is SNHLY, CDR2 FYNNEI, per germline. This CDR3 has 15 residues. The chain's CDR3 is CASSLGAGGPDTQYF. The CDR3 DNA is TGTGCCAGCAGCCTTGGAGCGGGGGGGCCGGATACGCAGTATTTT.

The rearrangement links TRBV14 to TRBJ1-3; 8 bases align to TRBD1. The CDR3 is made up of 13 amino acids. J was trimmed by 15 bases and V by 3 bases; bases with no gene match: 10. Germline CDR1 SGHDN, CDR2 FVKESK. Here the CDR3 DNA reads TGTGCCAGCAGCCACGGAGCCGGGACAGGTTCATATTTT. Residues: CASSHGAGTGSYF.

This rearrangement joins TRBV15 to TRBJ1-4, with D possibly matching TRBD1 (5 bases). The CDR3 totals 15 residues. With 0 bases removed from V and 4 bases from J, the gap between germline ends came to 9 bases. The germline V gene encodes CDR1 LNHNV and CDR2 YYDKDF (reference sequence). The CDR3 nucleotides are TGTGCCACCAGCAGAGATGGTAGGGGTAATGAAAAACTGTTTTTT. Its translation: CATSRDGRGNEKLFF.

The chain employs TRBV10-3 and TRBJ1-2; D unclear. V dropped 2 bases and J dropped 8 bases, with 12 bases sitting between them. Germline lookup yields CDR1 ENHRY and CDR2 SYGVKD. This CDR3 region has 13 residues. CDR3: CAISEEGGGGYTF. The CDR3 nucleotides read TGTGCCATCAGTGAGGAAGGTGGAGGGGGCTACACCTTC.

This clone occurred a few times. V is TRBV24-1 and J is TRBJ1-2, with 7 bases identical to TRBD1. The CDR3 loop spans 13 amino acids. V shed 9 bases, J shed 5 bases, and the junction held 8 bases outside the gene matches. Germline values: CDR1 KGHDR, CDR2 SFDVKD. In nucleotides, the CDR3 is TGTGCCACCTCCCGGGACAGACTATATGGCTACACCTTC. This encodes CATSRDRLYGYTF.

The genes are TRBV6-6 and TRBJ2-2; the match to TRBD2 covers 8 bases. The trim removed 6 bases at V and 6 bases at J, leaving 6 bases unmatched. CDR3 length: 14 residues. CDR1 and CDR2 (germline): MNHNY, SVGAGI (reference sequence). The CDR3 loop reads CASSESGGAGELFF. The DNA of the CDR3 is TGTGCCAGCAGCGAAAGCGGGGGAGCCGGGGAGCTGTTTTTT.